This T cell receptor (beta chain) was sequenced for a study of blood T cell repertoires in COVID-19. In the study overall: Samples representing acute and convalescent COVID-19 were sourced from the United States, Italy and Spain. Sample material is recorded as cDNA or gDNA derived from T cells, B-cell-depleted T cells, or PBMCs.

Trimming left V 5 bases short and J 6 bases short, with 15 bases between. The CDR3 has 14 residues. Germline loops: CDR1 SGHRS, CDR2 YFSETQ. Per the original methods: Amplification with reference gene primers provided the estimates of nucleated cell counts. Sequencing used immunoSEQ multiplex PCR; TCRdb keeps in-frame clones, though not all of them. Clone size and V and J calls were adopted from that table, with D and trimming inferred from the DNA. The repertoire holds 200,000 to 250,000 clones, under 85% seen once, with approximately 4% in the top ten. This clone was counted a few times. The sequencing sample was made of peripheral blood. The genes are TRBV5-1 and TRBJ2-1, with D possibly being TRBD2 (6 bases). The source is a woman in her 40s with active or convalescent COVID-19. CDR3 sequence: CASSRALGGNEQFF. The CDR3 region has the DNA TGCGCCAGCAGTAGGGCCTTGGGGGGCAATGAGCAGTTCTTC.